This is a list of T cell receptor beta chains from one sample in a study of blood T cell repertoires in COVID-19. Assay used: immunoSEQ multiplex PCR; TCRdb lists only in-frame clones, some missing. Here the sample spans 200,000 or so clones, 81% being singletons. Sequenced input: peripheral blood. All receptors come from an elderly woman with COVID-19, enrolled during active disease. Each CDR3 is given with its conserved first and last residue. Each record gives: D gene, J gene, V gene, clone size, CDR3 protein, CDR3 DNA. The D gene is left open where the match is weak. The size field is filled for only some rows; it gives once, few, many or a size class.

. | TRBJ2-7 | TRBV13 | once | CASSPAGRAQYF | TGTGCCAGCAGCCCCGCCGGGCGGGCGCAGTACTTC
TRBD2 | TRBJ2-2 | TRBV19 | . | CASSKTSSGELFF | TGTGCCAGTAGTAAGACTAGCTCCGGGGAGCTGTTTTTT
. | TRBJ2-3 | TRBV29-1 | . | CSVVGHRSTDTQYF | TGCAGCGTTGTTGGACATCGGAGCACAGATACGCAGTATTTT
. | TRBJ1-6 | TRBV6-5 | . | CASTREGGRSPLHF | TGTGCCAGCACCCGGGAGGGGGGGAGGTCACCCCTCCACTTT
. | TRBJ1-2 | TRBV2 | once | CASRLGPGPQGGYTF | TGTGCCAGCAGATTGGGTCCAGGTCCTCAAGGAGGCTACACCTTC
. | TRBJ1-1 | TRBV29-1 | . | CSVARNTEAFF | TGCAGCGTTGCCCGGAACACTGAAGCTTTCTTT
. | TRBJ1-1 | TRBV5-1 | . | CASSLANRVPTTEAFF | TGCGCCAGCAGCTTAGCTAACAGGGTTCCCACCACTGAAGCTTTCTTT
. | TRBJ1-5 | TRBV23-1 | . | CASSQLYPDRRWSNQPQHF | TGCGCCAGCAGTCAGCTTTACCCGGACAGACGCTGGAGCAATCAGCCCCAGCATTTT
. | TRBJ1-1 | TRBV6-2/TRBV6-3 | . | CASSYIQGAEAFF | TGTGCCAGCAGTTACATTCAGGGCGCTGAAGCTTTCTTT
. | TRBJ2-3 | TRBV3-1/TRBV3-2 | . | CASSQDRPGAADTQYF | TGTGCCAGCAGCCAAGATCGGCCTGGAGCCGCAGATACGCAGTATTTT
TRBD2 | TRBJ2-1 | TRBV18 | . | CASSRVSSSGRSNEQFF | TGTGCCAGCTCACGTGTTTCCTCTAGCGGGAGATCCAATGAGCAGTTCTTC
TRBD1 | TRBJ1-2 | TRBV9 | few | CASSARTGDRSDGYTF | TGTGCCAGCAGCGCTAGGACAGGGGATCGTAGTGATGGCTACACCTTC
TRBD1 | TRBJ2-1 | TRBV5-1 | . | CASSWGQATSAYNEQFF | TGCGCCAGCAGCTGGGGACAGGCGACCTCTGCCTACAATGAGCAGTTCTTC
. | TRBJ1-4 | TRBV29-1 | . | CSVHTGLTNEKLFF | TGCAGCGTGCACACAGGGTTAACTAATGAAAAACTGTTTTTT
TRBD1 | TRBJ1-1 | TRBV5-1 | . | CASSFSTGTNTEAFF | TGCGCCAGCAGCTTCTCGACAGGGACGAACACTGAAGCTTTCTTT
. | TRBJ1-3 | TRBV2 | . | CASSDLPFQDFSGNTIYF | TGTGCCAGCAGTGACTTACCCTTCCAGGATTTCTCTGGAAACACCATATATTTT
. | TRBJ1-2 | TRBV4-1 | . | CASSQVRGGYTF | TGCGCCAGCAGCCAAGTCCGAGGGGGCTACACCTTC
TRBD1 | TRBJ1-5 | TRBV28 | . | CASSDGQGKQPQHF | TGTGCCAGCAGCGATGGACAGGGAAAACAGCCCCAGCATTTT
. | TRBJ2-2 | TRBV7-2 | . | CASSPRRGELFF | TGTGCCAGCAGCCCCCGCAGGGGGGAGCTGTTTTTT
TRBD2 | TRBJ2-7 | TRBV3-1/TRBV3-2 | . | CASSQDRGLAFGNEQYF | TGTGCCAGCAGCCAAGATAGGGGACTAGCGTTCGGAAACGAGCAGTACTTC
. | TRBJ2-5 | TRBV3-1/TRBV3-2 | . | CASSPQVQETQYF | TGTGCCAGCAGCCCTCAGGTACAAGAGACCCAGTACTTC
. | TRBJ2-3 | TRBV11-3 | . | CASSLDGRTDTQYF | TGTGCCAGCAGCTTAGATGGCCGCACAGATACGCAGTATTTT
TRBD1 | TRBJ1-4 | TRBV7-2 | . | CASSLGDRDIEKLFF | TGTGCCAGCAGCTTAGGAGACAGGGATATTGAAAAACTGTTTTTT
TRBD2 | TRBJ2-1 | TRBV4-1 | . | CASSLAPLAGGYNEQFF | TGCGCCAGCAGCCTAGCCCCCTTGGCGGGGGGGTACAATGAGCAGTTCTTC
TRBD2 | TRBJ2-3 | TRBV19 | . | CASSRTSGRAHTQYF | TGTGCCAGTAGTAGGACTAGCGGGAGGGCCCATACGCAGTATTTT
TRBD2 | TRBJ2-7 | TRBV28 | once | CASSGLAVSYEQYF | TGTGCCAGCAGCGGACTAGCGGTCTCCTACGAGCAGTACTTC
TRBD2 | TRBJ2-2 | TRBV19 | . | CASSTLAETNTGELFF | TGTGCCAGTAGTACCCTAGCGGAAACGAACACCGGGGAGCTGTTTTTT
. | TRBJ2-1 | TRBV6-2/TRBV6-3 | few | CASSYAGGYNEQFF | TGTGCCAGCAGTTACGCGGGTGGCTACAATGAGCAGTTCTTC
. | TRBJ1-2 | TRBV21-1 | . | CASPRGYGYTF | TGTGCCAGCCCCAGGGGCTATGGCTACACCTTC
TRBD1 | TRBJ2-5 | TRBV9 | . | CASSVDQGEGETQYF | TGTGCCAGCAGCGTAGATCAGGGGGAAGGGGAGACCCAGTACTTC
TRBD1 | TRBJ2-7 | TRBV5-5 | . | CASSLPGQTYEQYF | TGTGCCAGCAGCTTGCCGGGACAGACCTACGAGCAGTACTTC
TRBD1 | TRBJ2-7 | TRBV7-8 | . | CASSPPGQGAYEQYF | TGTGCCAGCAGCCCCCCGGGACAGGGGGCCTACGAGCAGTACTTC
. | TRBJ1-2 | TRBV19 | . | CASGGTNYGYTF | TGTGCTTCGGGGGGAACTAACTATGGCTACACCTTC
TRBD1 | TRBJ2-1 | TRBV2 | . | CASSDRQGALNEQFF | TGTGCCAGCAGTGATCGTCAGGGGGCTTTAAATGAGCAGTTCTTC
TRBD1 | TRBJ1-4 | TRBV28 | . | CASSSGTVKEKLFF | TGTGCCAGCAGTTCCGGGACAGTAAAAGAAAAACTGTTTTTT
. | TRBJ1-5 | TRBV19 | . | CASRQGAGNQPQHF | TGTGCCAGTAGACAGGGTGCGGGCAATCAGCCCCAGCATTTT
TRBD2 | TRBJ2-7 | TRBV10-3 | . | CAISEPGTRFHEQYF | TGTGCCATCAGTGAACCCGGGACTAGATTCCACGAGCAGTACTTC
. | TRBJ2-5 | TRBV30 | . | CAWSSLSQTQYF | TGTGCCTGGAGTTCTTTGTCCCAGACCCAGTACTTC
. | TRBJ2-1 | TRBV12-5 | . | CASTWEYNEQFF | TGTGCTAGTACGTGGGAGTACAATGAGCAGTTCTTC
. | TRBJ2-7 | TRBV27 | . | CASSLGGFASYEQYF | TGTGCCAGCAGTTTGGGGGGATTCGCTTCCTACGAGCAGTACTTC
TRBD2 | TRBJ2-2 | TRBV7-9 | . | CASSPGTSGRSSGELFF | TGTGCCAGCAGCCCCGGGACTAGCGGAAGGAGCAGCGGGGAGCTGTTTTTT
. | TRBJ1-2 | TRBV4-3 | . | CASSQSGGNYGYTF | TGCGCCAGCAGCCAATCGGGGGGCAACTATGGCTACACCTTC
. | TRBJ2-7 | TRBV5-1 | . | CASSLARGHSYEQYF | TGCGCCAGCAGCTTGGCCAGGGGACACTCCTACGAGCAGTACTTC
. | TRBJ2-1 | TRBV11-1 | once | CASSSTQGNRDEQFF | TGTGCCAGCAGCTCGACCCAGGGGAATCGCGATGAGCAGTTCTTC
TRBD2 | TRBJ2-1 | TRBV4-2 | . | CASSQDWLAGGDEQFF | TGTGCCAGCAGCCAAGATTGGCTAGCGGGAGGGGATGAGCAGTTCTTC
. | TRBJ1-4 | TRBV5-6 | . | CASSLGILGEQNEKLFF | TGTGCCAGCAGCTTAGGGATCCTCGGGGAACAGAATGAAAAACTGTTTTTT
. | TRBJ1-4 | TRBV28 | . | CASSLNPGFPNEKLFF | TGTGCCAGCAGTTTAAACCCAGGCTTCCCTAATGAAAAACTGTTTTTT
TRBD2 | TRBJ2-1 | TRBV7-9 | . | CASSLLSGGAYNEQFF | TGTGCCAGCAGCTTATTGTCCGGGGGGGCCTACAATGAGCAGTTCTTC
. | TRBJ2-7 | TRBV5-1 | . | CASSLDREYEQYF | TGCGCCAGCAGCTTGGACAGGGAGTACGAGCAGTACTTC
TRBD1 | TRBJ1-2 | TRBV7-9 | . | CASSLAEGAGGYTF | TGTGCCAGCAGCTTAGCGGAGGGGGCTGGGGGCTACACCTTC
TRBD2 | TRBJ2-1 | TRBV5-1 | . | CASSLAAGGPYNEQFF | TGCGCCAGCAGCTTGGCGGCGGGAGGGCCATACAATGAGCAGTTCTTC
. | TRBJ2-1 | TRBV19 | . | CASSIAGAGYNEQFF | TGTGCCAGTAGTATAGCAGGTGCAGGGTACAATGAGCAGTTCTTC